The rows below give T cell receptor beta chains drawn from one sample of a study of radiotherapy plus CTLA-4 blockade in lung cancer. Produced via immunoSEQ multiplex PCR; TCRdb's table is partial and in-frame only. Of tens of thousands of clones listed, 75% to 85% were seen once; the top ten hold 20% to 25%. The sequencing here drew on peripheral blood, taken from a patient treated with radiotherapy plus ipilimumab. The receptor source for this set is a human donor with non-small cell lung cancer that progressed on radiotherapy plus ipilimumab. Each CDR3 is given with its conserved first and last residue. Fields, in order: V gene, clone size, J gene, D gene, CDR3 protein, CDR3 DNA. D genes are given only for firm matches. Only some rows state a clone size, as once, few, many or a class for expanded clones.

>TRBV15|-|TRBJ2-5|TRBD1
CATSRDPSGQQYF
TGTGCCACCAGCAGAGATCCGTCGGGACAGCAGTACTTC
>TRBV11-2|-|TRBJ2-2|-
CASSLVRSSVNTGELFF
TGTGCCAGCAGCTTAGTTAGGTCTAGCGTTAACACCGGGGAGCTGTTTTTT
>TRBV2|few|TRBJ2-5|-
CASSALLGLQETQYF
TGTGCCAGCAGTGCCCTGTTGGGCTTACAAGAGACCCAGTACTTC
>TRBV4-3|-|TRBJ2-3|-
CASSQDRARTDTQYF
TGCGCCAGCAGCCAAGACCGAGCTCGCACAGATACGCAGTATTTT
>TRBV5-1|-|TRBJ2-7|TRBD1
CASSLVTGVEEQYF
TGCGCCAGCAGCTTGGTGACAGGGGTGGAAGAGCAGTACTTC
>TRBV6-5|-|TRBJ1-2|-
CASSLRQTNYGYTF
TGTGCCAGCAGTTTGCGACAGACTAACTATGGCTACACCTTC
>TRBV7-3|-|TRBJ2-1|-
CASSLQGSSYNEQFF
TGTGCCAGCAGCTTGCAGGGGAGTTCCTACAATGAGCAGTTCTTC
>TRBV7-8|-|TRBJ1-1|TRBD1
CASSGGQINTEAFF
TGTGCCAGCAGCGGGGGACAGATTAACACTGAAGCTTTCTTT
>TRBV2|-|TRBJ2-7|TRBD1
CASSTLGGGQGSYEQYF
TGTGCCAGCAGCACCTTGGGGGGTGGACAGGGCAGCTACGAGCAGTACTTC
>TRBV4-3|few|TRBJ2-7|-
CASSQDTGYTYEQYF
TGCGCCAGCAGCCAAGATACGGGTTACACCTACGAGCAGTACTTC
>TRBV28|-|TRBJ1-1|-
CASSFMGDGSEAFF
TGTGCCAGCAGTTTCATGGGGGATGGAAGTGAAGCTTTCTTT
>TRBV5-1|-|TRBJ1-2|TRBD1
CASSFGTGGVYGYTF
TGCGCCAGCAGCTTTGGGACAGGCGGAGTTTATGGCTACACCTTC
>TRBV9|-|TRBJ2-2|-
CASSELRGPIATGELFF
TGTGCCAGCAGCGAATTACGGGGGCCCATTGCCACCGGGGAGCTGTTTTTT
>TRBV4-3|once|TRBJ2-3|-
CASSQDWGTDTQYF
TGCGCCAGCAGCCAAGATTGGGGCACAGATACGCAGTATTTT
>TRBV5-6|-|TRBJ2-3|-
CASSLTVSSGTDTQYF
TGTGCCAGCAGCCTGACAGTATCCTCGGGCACAGATACGCAGTATTTT
>TRBV6-5|-|TRBJ1-6|-
CASSYMGGPLHF
TGTGCCAGCAGTTACATGGGCGGACCCCTCCACTTT
>TRBV28|-|TRBJ1-3|-
CASRTPSGNTIYF
TGTGCCAGCAGGACCCCCTCTGGAAACACCATATATTTT
>TRBV4-3|-|TRBJ1-2|-
CASSQDPGQTVGYGYTF
TGCGCCAGCAGCCAAGACCCCGGACAGACAGTGGGCTATGGCTACACCTTC
>TRBV7-6|few|TRBJ2-5|-
CASSLALSSWETQYF
TGTGCCAGCAGCTTAGCGCTGTCGAGTTGGGAGACCCAGTACTTC
>TRBV15|-|TRBJ1-3|-
CATSSGVSGNTIYF
TGTGCCACCAGCTCTGGGGTCTCTGGAAACACCATATATTTT